This T cell receptor (beta chain) was captured in a study of blood T cell repertoires in COVID-19. The CDR3 has 16 amino acids. The germline gives CDR1 SGDLS, CDR2 YYNGEE. With 0 bases removed from V and 7 bases from J, the gap between germline ends came to 14 bases. Repertoires were generated with immunoSEQ multiplex PCR, while TCRdb's copy carries only in-frame clones and drops some. In the table there are about 190,000 clones, less than 80% of which are singletons. The sequencing input was peripheral blood. The source of this sequence is a man aged 45-65 years who had recovered from COVID-19. The chain has TRBV9 and TRBJ1-6; D perhaps matches TRBD1 (5 bases). The CDR3 loop reads CASSVDPQGGNSPLHF. CDR3 DNA sequence: TGTGCCAGCAGCGTAGACCCTCAGGGAGGGAATTCACCCCTCCACTTT. Together with reference TRBV9 and TRBJ1-6, the CDR3 gives the full variable domain: DSGVTQTPKHLITATGQRVTLRCSPRSGDLSVYWYQQSLDQGLQFLIQYYNGEERAKGNILERFSAQQFPDLHSELNLSSLELGDSALYFCASSVDPQGGNSPLHFGNGTRLTVT.